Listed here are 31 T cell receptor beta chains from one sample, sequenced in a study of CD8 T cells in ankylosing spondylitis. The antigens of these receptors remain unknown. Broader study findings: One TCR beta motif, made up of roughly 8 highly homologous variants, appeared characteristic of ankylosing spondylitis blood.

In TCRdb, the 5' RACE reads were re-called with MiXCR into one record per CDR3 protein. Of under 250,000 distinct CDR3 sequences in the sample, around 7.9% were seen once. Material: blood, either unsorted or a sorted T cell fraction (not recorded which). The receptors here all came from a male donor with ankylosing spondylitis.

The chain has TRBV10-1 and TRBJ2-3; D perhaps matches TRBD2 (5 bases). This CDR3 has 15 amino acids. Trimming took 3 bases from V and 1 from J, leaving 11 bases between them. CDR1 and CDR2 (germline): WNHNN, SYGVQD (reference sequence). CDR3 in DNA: TGCGCCAGCAGTGATGGTAGTAGCGGCACAGATACGCAGTATTTT. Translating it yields CASSDGSSGTDTQYF.

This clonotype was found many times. Here the CDR3 DNA reads TGTGCCAGCAGTTGGGGGTCTAGCAGTACCTACGAGCAGTACTTC. Its translation: CASSWGSSSTYEQYF. The chain is built from TRBV12-3 or TRBV12-4 and TRBJ2-7, with D perhaps being TRBD1 or TRBD2 (5 bases each). V lost 4 bases and J lost 2, with 15 bases in between. The CDR3 totals 15 residues.

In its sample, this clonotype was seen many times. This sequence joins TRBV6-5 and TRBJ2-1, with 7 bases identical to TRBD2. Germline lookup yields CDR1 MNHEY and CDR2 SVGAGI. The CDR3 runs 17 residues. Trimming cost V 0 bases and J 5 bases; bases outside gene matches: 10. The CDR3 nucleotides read TGTGCCAGCAGTTACTCGACTTCGGCTAGCGGTAACAATGAGCAGTTCTTC. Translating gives CASSYSTSASGNNEQFF.

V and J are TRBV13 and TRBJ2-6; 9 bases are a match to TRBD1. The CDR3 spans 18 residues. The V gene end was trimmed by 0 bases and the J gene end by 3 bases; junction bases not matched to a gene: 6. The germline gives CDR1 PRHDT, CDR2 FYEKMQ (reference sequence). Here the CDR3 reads CASSLGLGTGIGANVLTF. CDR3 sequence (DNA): TGTGCCAGCAGCTTAGGCTTAGGGACAGGGATTGGGGCCAACGTCCTGACTTTC.

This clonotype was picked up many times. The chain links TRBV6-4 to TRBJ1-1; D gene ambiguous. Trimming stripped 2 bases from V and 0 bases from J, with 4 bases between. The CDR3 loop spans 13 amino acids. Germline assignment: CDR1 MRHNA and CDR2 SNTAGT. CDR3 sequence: CASSDALNTEAFF. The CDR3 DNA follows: TGTGCCAGCAGTGACGCCCTGAACACTGAAGCTTTCTTT.

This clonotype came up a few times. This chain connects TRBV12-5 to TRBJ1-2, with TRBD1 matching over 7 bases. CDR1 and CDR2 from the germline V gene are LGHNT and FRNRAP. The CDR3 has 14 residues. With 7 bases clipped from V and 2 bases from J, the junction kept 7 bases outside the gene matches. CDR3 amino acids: CASARDSPNYGYTF. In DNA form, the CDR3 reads TGTGCTAGTGCCAGGGACAGTCCGAACTATGGCTACACCTTC.

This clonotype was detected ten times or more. The CDR3 DNA follows: TGTGCCAGCAGTGAACGCTACAATGAGCAGTTCTTC. Its protein is CASSERYNEQFF. The chain recombines TRBV28 with TRBJ2-1; D unresolved. The CDR3 is made up of 12 amino acids. Between the trimmed V and J ends, which lost 5 bases and 3 bases, there was a span of 5 bases. The germline V gene encodes CDR1 MDHEN and CDR2 SYDVKM.

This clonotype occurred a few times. This chain's CDR3 is CASSHGIGSYEQYF. For the CDR3, the DNA is TGCGCCAGCAGCCACGGCATAGGCTCCTACGAGCAGTACTTC. The chain is built from TRBV4-3 and TRBJ2-7, with unresolved D. Germline CDR1 reads LGHNA; CDR2 reads YSLEER. The CDR3 has 14 residues. V lost 3 bases, J lost 0 bases, and 9 bases lay in between.

CDR3 amino acids: CASSFRRSYEQYF. CDR3 nucleotides: TGTGCCAGCAGCTTTAGACGGTCCTACGAGCAGTACTTC. The V call is TRBV13, the J call TRBJ2-7; no clear D gene. The CDR3 contains 13 residues. V lost 3 bases to trimming and J lost 1 base, with 7 bases between them. Germline CDR1 PRHDT, CDR2 FYEKMQ (reference sequence).

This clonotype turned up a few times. CDR3 sequence: CASSEGIGFYEQYF. The CDR3 nucleotides read TGTGCCAGCAGCGAGGGAATCGGGTTCTACGAGCAGTACTTC. This chain connects TRBV9 to TRBJ2-7; D is ambiguous. The CDR3 totals 14 residues. Germline CDR1 reads SGDLS; CDR2 reads YYNGEE. Trimming took off 3 bases at V and 3 bases at J, with 13 bases between the two ends.

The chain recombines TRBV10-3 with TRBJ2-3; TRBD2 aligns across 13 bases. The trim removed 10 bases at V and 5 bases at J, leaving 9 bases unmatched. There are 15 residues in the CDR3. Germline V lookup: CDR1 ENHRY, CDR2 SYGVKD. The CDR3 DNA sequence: TGTGCCACCTCGACTAGCGGGAGGAATAAAGATACGCAGTATTTT. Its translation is CATSTSGRNKDTQYF.

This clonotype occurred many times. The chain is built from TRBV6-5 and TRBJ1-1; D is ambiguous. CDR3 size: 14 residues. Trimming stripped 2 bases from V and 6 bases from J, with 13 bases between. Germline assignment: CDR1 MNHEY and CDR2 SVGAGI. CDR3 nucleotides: TGTGCCAGCAGTTACGGGCGGCGTGACGCTGAAGCTTTCTTT. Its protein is CASSYGRRDAEAFF.

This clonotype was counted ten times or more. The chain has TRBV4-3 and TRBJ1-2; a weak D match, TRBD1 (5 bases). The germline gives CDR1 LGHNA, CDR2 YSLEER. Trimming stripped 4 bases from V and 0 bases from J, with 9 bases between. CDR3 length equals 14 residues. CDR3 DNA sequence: TGCGCCAGCAGCCTCGGGGGGACTAACTATGGCTACACCTTC. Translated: CASSLGGTNYGYTF.

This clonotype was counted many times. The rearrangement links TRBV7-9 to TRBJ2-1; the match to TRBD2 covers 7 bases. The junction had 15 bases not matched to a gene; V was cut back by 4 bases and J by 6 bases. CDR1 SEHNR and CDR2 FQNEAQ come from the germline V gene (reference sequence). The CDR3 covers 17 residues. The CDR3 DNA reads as TGTGCCAGCAGCTCGTCAAAGGGGCGGGAGTCGGGCAATGAGCAGTTCTTC. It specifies CASSSSKGRESGNEQFF.

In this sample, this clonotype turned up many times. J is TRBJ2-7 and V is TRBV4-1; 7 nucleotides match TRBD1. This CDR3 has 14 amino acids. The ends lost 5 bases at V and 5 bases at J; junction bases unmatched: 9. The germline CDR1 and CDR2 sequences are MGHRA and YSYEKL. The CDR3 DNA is TGCGCCAGCAGCTATAGACAGGGAGAACACGAGCAGTACTTC. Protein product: CASSYRQGEHEQYF.

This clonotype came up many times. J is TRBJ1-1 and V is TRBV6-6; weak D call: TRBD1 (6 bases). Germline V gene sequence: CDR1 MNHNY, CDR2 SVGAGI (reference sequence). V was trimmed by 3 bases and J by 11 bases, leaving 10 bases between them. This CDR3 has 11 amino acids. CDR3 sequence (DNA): TGTGCCAGCAGTTATTCGGGGGCGGCTTTCTTT. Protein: CASSYSGAAFF.

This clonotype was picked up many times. CDR3 amino acids: CASSFVGVNTEAFF. CDR3 nucleotides: TGTGCCAGCAGTTTTGTAGGGGTGAACACTGAAGCTTTCTTT. The chain couples TRBV27 to TRBJ1-1; possibly TRBD1 for D (5 bases). This CDR3 is built from 14 residues. Germline-derived CDR1 and CDR2 are MNHEY and SMNVEV (reference sequence). Trimming shortened V by 3 bases and J by 0 bases, and 8 bases separated the two germline ends.

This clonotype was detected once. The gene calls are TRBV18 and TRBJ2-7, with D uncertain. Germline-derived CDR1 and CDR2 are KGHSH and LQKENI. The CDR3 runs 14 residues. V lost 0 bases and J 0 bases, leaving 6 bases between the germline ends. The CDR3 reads CASSPPPSSYEQYF. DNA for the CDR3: TGTGCCAGCTCACCACCCCCCAGCTCCTACGAGCAGTACTTC.

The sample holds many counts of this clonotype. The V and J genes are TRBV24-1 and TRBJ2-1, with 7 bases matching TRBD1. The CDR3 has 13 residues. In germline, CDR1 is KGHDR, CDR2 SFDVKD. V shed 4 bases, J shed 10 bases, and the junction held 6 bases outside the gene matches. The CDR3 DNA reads TGTGCCACCAGTGAGGCCAGGACAGGCGAGCAGTTCTTC. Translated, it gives CATSEARTGEQFF.

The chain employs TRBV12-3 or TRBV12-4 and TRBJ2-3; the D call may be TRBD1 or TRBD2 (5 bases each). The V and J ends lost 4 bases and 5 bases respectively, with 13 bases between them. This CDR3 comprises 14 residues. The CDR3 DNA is TGTGCCAGCAGTTCCTTCGGGACCTTAGATACGCAGTATTTT. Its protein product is CASSSFGTLDTQYF.

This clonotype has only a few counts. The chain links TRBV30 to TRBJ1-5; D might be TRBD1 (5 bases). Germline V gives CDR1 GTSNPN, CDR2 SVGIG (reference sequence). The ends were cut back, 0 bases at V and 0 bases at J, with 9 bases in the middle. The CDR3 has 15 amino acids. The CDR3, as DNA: TGTGCCTGGAGTGTGGGGGAAATTAGCAATCAGCCCCAGCATTTT. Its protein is CAWSVGEISNQPQHF.

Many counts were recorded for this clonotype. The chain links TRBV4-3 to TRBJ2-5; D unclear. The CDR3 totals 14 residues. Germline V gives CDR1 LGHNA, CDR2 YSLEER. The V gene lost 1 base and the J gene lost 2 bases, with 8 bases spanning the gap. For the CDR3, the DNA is TGCGCCAGCAGCCAAGGTCTAACTCAAGAGACCCAGTACTTC. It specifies CASSQGLTQETQYF.

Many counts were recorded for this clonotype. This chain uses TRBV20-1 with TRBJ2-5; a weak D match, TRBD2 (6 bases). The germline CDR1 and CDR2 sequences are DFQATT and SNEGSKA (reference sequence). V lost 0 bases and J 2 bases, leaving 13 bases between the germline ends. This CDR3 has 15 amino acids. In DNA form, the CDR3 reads TGCAGTGCTAGAGAAGGGCGGGGTATTCAAGAGACCCAGTACTTC. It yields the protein CSAREGRGIQETQYF.

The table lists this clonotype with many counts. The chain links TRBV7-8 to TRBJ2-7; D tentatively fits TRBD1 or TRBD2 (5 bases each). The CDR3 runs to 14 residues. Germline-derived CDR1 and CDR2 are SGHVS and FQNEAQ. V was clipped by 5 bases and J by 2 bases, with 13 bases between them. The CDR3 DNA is TGTGCCAGCAGCCACGTGGGGGTTCCCTACGAGCAGTACTTC. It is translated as CASSHVGVPYEQYF.

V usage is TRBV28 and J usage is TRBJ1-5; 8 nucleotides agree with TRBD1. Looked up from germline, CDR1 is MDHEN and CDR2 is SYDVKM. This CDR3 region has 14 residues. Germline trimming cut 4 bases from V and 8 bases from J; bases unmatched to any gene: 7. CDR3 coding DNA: TGTGCCAGCAGTTCCTCGGACAGGGTTGAGCCCCAGCATTTT. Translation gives CASSSSDRVEPQHF.

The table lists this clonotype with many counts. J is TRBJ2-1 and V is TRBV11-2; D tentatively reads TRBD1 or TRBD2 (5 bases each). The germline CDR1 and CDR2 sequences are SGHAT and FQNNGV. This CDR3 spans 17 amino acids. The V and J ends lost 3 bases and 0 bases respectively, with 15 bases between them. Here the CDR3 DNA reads TGTGCCAGCAGCTTGCCTGTAACGGGGACCTCCTACAATGAGCAGTTCTTC. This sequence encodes CASSLPVTGTSYNEQFF.

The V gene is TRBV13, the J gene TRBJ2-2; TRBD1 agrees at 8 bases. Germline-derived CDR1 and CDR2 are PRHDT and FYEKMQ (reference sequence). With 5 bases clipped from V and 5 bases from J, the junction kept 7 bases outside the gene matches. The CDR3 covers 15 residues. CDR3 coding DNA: TGTGCCAGCAGCCTCCGACAGGGGTGGACCGGGGAGCTGTTTTTT. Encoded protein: CASSLRQGWTGELFF.

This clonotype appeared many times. CDR3 amino acids: CASSSGRGRDSPLHF. CDR3 DNA: TGTGCCAGCAGTTCTGGCAGGGGGAGGGATTCACCCCTCCACTTT. The J gene is TRBJ1-6, the V gene TRBV12-3 or TRBV12-4; 7 nucleotides agree with TRBD1. CDR3 length: 15 residues. The junction had 8 bases not matched to a gene; V was cut back by 4 bases and J by 8 bases.

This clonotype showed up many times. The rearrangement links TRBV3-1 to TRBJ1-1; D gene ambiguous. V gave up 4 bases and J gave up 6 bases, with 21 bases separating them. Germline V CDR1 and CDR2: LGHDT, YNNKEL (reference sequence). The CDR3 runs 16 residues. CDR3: CASSPTSQALSAEAFF. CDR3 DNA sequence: TGTGCCAGCAGCCCCACAAGTCAGGCTTTAAGTGCTGAAGCTTTCTTT.

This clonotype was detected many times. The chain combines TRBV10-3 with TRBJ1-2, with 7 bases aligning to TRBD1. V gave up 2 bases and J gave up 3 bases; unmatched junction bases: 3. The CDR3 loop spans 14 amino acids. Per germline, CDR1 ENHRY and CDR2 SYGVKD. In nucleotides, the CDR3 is TGTGCCATCAGTGAGAGGGGGCTTTACTATGGCTACACCTTC. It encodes CAISERGLYYGYTF.

In DNA, the CDR3 is TGTGCCAGCAGCTTTACAGGGGACGAGCAGTACTTC. This codes for CASSFTGDEQYF. J is TRBJ2-7 and V is TRBV7-9, with TRBD1 matching 7 bases. Germline V gene sequence: CDR1 SEHNR, CDR2 FQNEAQ (reference sequence). J gave up 5 bases and V 3 bases, and 1 base lay outside the gene matches. This CDR3 spans 12 amino acids.